One TCR beta chain is described in this entry. Its antigen remains unknown. The CDR3 contains 14 residues. Germline CDR1 is SNHLY and CDR2 is FYNNEI. The V gene end was trimmed by 6 bases and the J gene end by 10 bases; junction bases not matched to a gene: 7. This record comes from a study of neoadjuvant nivolumab and ipilimumab in lung cancer. Whole-study results and caveats: Pretherapy blood TCR richness correlated positively with resected tumor richness.

Measured with immunoSEQ multiplex PCR; TCRdb has only the in-frame clones, and not every one. The sample records some 1,500 clones, 86% being singletons. The source of this sequence is an adult with non-small cell lung cancer. J is TRBJ1-6 and V is TRBV2; 9 bases are a match to TRBD1. This material consisted of adjacent normal lung tissue, taken after neoadjuvant nivolumab, alone or with ipilimumab, at or shortly before surgery. The CDR3 region has the DNA TGTGCCAGCAGCCCGGACAGGGGTGGGTCACCCCTCCACTTT. Protein: CASSPDRGGSPLHF.